The entry below describes one TCR beta chain. V lost 2 bases and J lost 1, with 11 bases in between. Germline lookup yields CDR1 GTSNPN and CDR2 SVGIG (reference sequence). The CDR3 sequence is 14 residues long. The sample belongs to a study of control samples from healthy donors and cancer patients. The data were produced by immunoSEQ multiplex PCR, yet TCRdb's version contains in-frame clones alone and is incomplete. The sample lists 50,000 to 55,000 clones, 90% to 95% seen once, with approximately 2.2% in the top ten. Sequenced sample: blood. This clonotype was obtained from a man aged 30 to 45 in good health. The gene calls are TRBV30 and TRBJ2-5; the D call may be TRBD1 or TRBD2 (5 bases each). CDR3 coding DNA: TGTGCCTGGAGTCCCGGGGCATTCCAAGAGACCCAGTACTTC. Its translation is CAWSPGAFQETQYF.